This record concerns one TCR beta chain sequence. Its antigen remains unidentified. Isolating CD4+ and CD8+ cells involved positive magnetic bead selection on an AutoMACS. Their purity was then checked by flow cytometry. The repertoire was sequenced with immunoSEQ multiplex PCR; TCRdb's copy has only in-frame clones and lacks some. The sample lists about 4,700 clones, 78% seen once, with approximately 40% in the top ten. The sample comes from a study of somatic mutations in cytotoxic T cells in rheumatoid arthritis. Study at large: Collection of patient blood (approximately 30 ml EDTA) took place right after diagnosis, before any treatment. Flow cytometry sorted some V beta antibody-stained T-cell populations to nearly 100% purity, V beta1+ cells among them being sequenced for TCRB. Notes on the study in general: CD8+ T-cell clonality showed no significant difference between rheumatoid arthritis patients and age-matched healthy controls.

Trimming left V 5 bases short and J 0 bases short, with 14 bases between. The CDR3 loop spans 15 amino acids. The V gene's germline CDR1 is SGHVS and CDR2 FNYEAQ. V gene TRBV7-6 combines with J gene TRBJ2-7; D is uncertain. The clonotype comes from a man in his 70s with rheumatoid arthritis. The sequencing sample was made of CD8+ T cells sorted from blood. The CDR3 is CASSPLTSSSYEQYF. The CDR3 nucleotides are TGTGCCAGCAGCCCCCTTACCTCTAGCTCCTACGAGCAGTACTTC.